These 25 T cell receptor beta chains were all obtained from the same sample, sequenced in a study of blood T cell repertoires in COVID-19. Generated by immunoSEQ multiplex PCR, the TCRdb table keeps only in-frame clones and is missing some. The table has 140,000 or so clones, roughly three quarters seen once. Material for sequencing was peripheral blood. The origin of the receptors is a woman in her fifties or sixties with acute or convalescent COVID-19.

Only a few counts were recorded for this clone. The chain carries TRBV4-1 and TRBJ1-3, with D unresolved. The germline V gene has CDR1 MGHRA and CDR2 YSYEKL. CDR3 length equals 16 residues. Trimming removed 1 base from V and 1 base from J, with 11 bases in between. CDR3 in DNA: TGCGCCAGCAGCCAAGTGGGCGGGAGTTCTGGAAACACCATATATTTT. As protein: CASSQVGGSSGNTIYF.

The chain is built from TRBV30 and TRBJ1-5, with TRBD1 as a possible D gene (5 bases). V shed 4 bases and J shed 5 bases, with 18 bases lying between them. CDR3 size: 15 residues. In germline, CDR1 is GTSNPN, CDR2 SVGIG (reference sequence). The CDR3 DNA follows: TGTGCCTGGACTCAAACAGGAAGAGATGATCAGCCCCAGCATTTT. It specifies CAWTQTGRDDQPQHF.

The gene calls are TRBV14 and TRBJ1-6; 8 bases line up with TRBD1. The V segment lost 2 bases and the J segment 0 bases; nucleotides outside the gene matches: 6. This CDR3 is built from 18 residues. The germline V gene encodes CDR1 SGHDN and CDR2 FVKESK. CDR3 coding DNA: TGTGCCAGCAGCCAATCCAACAGGGGGAGCTCCTATAATTCACCCCTCCACTTT. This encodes CASSQSNRGSSYNSPLHF.

The CDR3 bases are TGTGCCAGCAGCGGCCGGGGGAAAGCTTTCTTT. Protein sequence: CASSGRGKAFF. V usage is TRBV12-3 or TRBV12-4 and J usage is TRBJ1-1; D possibly corresponds to TRBD1 (5 bases). V lost 6 bases, J lost 9 bases, and 11 bases lay in between. The CDR3 consists of 11 residues.

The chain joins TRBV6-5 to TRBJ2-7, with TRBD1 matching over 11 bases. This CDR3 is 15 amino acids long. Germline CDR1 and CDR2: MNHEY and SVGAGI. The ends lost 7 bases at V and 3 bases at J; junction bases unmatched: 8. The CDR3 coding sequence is TGTGCCAGCACCGCAACCGGGACAGGGGGCTACGAGCAGTACTTC. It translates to CASTATGTGGYEQYF.

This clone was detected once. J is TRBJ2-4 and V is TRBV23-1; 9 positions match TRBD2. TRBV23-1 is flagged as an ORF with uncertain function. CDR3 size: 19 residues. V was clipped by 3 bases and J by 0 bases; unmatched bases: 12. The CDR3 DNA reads TGCGCCAGCAGTCATGGGACTAGCAAACACTTTCTAGCCAAAAACATTCAGTACTTC. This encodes CASSHGTSKHFLAKNIQYF.

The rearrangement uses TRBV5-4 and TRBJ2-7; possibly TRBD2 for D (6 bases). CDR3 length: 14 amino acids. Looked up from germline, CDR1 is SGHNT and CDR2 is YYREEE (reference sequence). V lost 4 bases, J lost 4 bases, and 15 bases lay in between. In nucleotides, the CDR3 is TGTGCCAGCAGCCGCAATCGGGGGTTATACGAGCAGTACTTC. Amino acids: CASSRNRGLYEQYF.

The CDR3 sequence: CASRPVGQGEFTEAFF. CDR3 DNA: TGCGCCAGCAGACCCGTGGGGCAGGGCGAGTTTACTGAAGCTTTCTTT. The chain recombines TRBV4-1 with TRBJ1-1; maybe TRBD1 (5 bases). The CDR3 is 16 residues long. The germline CDR1 and CDR2 sequences are MGHRA and YSYEKL. Trimming took 6 bases from V and 5 from J, leaving 22 bases between them.

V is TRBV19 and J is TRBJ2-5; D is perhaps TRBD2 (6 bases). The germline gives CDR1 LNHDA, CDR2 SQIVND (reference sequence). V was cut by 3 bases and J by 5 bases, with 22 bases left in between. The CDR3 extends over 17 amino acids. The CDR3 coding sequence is TGTGCCAGTAGTATGCCCAGAGGACCGCGGGGTGGCGAGACCCAGTACTTC. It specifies CASSMPRGPRGGETQYF.

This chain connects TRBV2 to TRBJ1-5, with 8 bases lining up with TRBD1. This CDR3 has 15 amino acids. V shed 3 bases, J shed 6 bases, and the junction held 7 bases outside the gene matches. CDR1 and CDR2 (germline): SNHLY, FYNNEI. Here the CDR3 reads CASSEMAGGVQPQHF. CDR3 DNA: TGTGCCAGCAGTGAGATGGCAGGGGGCGTTCAGCCCCAGCATTTT.

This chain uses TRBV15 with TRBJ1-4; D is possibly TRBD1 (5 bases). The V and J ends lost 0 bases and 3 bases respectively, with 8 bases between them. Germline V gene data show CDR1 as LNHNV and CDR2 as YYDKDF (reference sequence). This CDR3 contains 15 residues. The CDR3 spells CATSRDRASNEKLFF. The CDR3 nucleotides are TGTGCCACCAGCAGAGACAGGGCCTCTAATGAAAAACTGTTTTTT.

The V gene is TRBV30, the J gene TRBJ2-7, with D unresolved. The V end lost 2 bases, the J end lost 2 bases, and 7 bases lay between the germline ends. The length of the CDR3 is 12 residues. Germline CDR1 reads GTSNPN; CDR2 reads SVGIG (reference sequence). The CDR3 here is CAWSSFTYEQYF. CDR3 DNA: TGTGCCTGGAGTTCTTTTACCTACGAGCAGTACTTC. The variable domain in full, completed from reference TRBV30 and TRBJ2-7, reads SQTIHQWPATLVQPVGSPLSLECTVEGTSNPNLYWYRQAAGRGLQLLFYSVGIGQISSEVPQNLSASRPQDRQFILSSKKLLLSDSGFYLCAWSSFTYEQYFGPGTRLTVT.

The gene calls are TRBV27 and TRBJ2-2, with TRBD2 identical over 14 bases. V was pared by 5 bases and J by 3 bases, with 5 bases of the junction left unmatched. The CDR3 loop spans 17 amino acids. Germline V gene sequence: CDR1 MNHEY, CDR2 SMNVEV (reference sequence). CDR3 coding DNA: TGTGCCAGCAGTCGACCGGGACTAGCGGGAGACACCGGGGAGCTGTTTTTT. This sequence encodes CASSRPGLAGDTGELFF.

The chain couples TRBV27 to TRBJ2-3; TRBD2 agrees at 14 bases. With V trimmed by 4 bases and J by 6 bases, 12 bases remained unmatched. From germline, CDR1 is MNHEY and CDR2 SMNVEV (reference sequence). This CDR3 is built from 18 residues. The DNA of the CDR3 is TGTGCCAGCAGTTCCCTCTTGCGACTAGCGGGAGGGCCCGATACGCAGTATTTT. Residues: CASSSLLRLAGGPDTQYF.

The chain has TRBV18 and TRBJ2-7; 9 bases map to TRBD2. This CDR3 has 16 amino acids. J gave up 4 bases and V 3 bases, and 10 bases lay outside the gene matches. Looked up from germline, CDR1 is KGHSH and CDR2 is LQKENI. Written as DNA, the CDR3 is TGTGCCAGCTCACCCACCTCTAGCGGGATTATGTACGAGCAGTACTTC. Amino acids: CASSPTSSGIMYEQYF.

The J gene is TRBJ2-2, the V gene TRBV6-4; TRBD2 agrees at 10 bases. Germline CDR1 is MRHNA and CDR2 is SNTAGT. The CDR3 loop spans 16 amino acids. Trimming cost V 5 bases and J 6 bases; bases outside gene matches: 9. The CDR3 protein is CASSPSASGRAGELFF. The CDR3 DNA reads TGTGCCAGCAGTCCTAGTGCCAGCGGGAGGGCCGGGGAGCTGTTTTTT.

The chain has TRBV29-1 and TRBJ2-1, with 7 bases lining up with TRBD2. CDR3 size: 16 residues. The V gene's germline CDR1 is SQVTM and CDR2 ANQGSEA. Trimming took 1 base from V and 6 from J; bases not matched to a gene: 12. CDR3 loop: CSVEGLESSGINEQFF. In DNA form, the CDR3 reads TGCAGCGTTGAAGGCCTCGAGTCAAGCGGGATCAATGAGCAGTTCTTC.

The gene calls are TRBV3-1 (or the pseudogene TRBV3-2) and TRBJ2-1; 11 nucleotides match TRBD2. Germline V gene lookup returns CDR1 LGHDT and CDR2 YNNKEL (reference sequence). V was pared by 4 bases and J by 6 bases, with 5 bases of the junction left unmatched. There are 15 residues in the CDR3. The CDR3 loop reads CASSLPGLAVNEQFF. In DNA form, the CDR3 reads TGTGCCAGCAGCCTCCCGGGACTAGCGGTCAATGAGCAGTTCTTC.

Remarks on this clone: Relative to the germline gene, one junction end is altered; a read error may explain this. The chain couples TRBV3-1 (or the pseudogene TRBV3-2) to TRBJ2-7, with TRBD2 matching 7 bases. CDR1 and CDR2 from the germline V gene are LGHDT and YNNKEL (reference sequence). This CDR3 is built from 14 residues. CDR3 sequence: CASSPAGEGSVIHF. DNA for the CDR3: TGTGCCAGCAGCCCTGCGGGAGAGGGTAGTGTAATACACTTC.

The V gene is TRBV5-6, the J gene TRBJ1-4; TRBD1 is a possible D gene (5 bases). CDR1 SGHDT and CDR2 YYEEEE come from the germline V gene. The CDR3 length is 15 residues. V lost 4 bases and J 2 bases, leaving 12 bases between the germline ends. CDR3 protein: CASSTGRTTNEKLFF. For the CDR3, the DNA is TGTGCCAGCAGCACAGGACGGACCACTAATGAAAAACTGTTTTTT.

The CDR3 region has the DNA TGTGCCAGCAGCCCCGGGACTAGCGGGAGGGTGACACAGCGGTATACGCAGTATTTT. Translating it yields CASSPGTSGRVTQRYTQYF. The rearrangement joins TRBV28 to TRBJ2-3; TRBD2 matches at 16 bases. Germline assignment: CDR1 MDHEN and CDR2 SYDVKM. CDR3 length equals 19 residues. V dropped 6 bases and J dropped 7; count of bases not matched to a gene: 16. Based on the CDR3 plus reference TRBV28 and TRBJ2-3, the full variable domain is DVKVTQSSRYLVKRTGEKVFLECVQDMDHENMFWYRQDPGLGLRLIYFSYDVKMKEKGDIPEGYSVSREKKERFSLILESASTNQTSMYLCASSPGTSGRVTQRYTQYFGPGTRLTVL.

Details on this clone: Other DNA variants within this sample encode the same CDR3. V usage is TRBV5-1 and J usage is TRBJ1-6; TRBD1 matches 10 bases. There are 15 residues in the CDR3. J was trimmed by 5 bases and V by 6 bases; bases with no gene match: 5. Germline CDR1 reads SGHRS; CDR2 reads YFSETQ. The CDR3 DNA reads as TGCGCCAGCACCCCCGGGACAGGGGATAATTCACCCCTCCACTTT. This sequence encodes CASTPGTGDNSPLHF.

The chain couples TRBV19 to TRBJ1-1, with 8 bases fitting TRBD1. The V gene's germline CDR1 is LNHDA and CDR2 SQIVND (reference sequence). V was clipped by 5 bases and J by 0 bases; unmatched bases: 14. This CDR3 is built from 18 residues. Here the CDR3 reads CASSPKQGRGLLNTEAFF. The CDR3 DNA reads TGTGCCAGTAGTCCTAAACAAGGCAGGGGGCTACTGAACACTGAAGCTTTCTTT.

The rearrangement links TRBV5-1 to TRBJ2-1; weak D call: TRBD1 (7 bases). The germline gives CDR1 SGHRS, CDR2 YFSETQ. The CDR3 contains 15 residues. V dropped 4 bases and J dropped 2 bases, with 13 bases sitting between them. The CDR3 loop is CASSVAGGPYNEQFF. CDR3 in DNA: TGCGCCAGCAGCGTCGCAGGGGGGCCCTACAATGAGCAGTTCTTC.

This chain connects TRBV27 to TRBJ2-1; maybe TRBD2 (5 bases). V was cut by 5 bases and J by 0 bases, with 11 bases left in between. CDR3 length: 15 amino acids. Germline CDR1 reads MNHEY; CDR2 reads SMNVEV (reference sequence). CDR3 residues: CASSGSDRSYNEQFF. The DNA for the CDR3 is TGTGCCAGCAGTGGTAGCGATCGCTCCTACAATGAGCAGTTCTTC.